Listed below are T cell receptor beta chains from one sample, sequenced in a study of OX40 agonist ivuxolimab in advanced cancers. Clones were read by immunoSEQ multiplex PCR, and TCRdb kept only the in-frame ones, dropping some. The table has around 62,000 clones, over 80% seen once. Source: CD4+ or CD8+ T cells sorted from blood, taken in a trial of the OX40 agonist ivuxolimab. All receptors come from an adult with an advanced solid tumor such as melanoma, head and neck, liver or kidney cancer. CDR3s leave out the opening cysteine and the closing phenylalanine or tryptophan. Size is omitted from some rows. Given values are once, few, many or a class for expanded clones.

J	V	size	CDR3
TRBJ1-3	TRBV6-5	.	ASSFGTVSGNTIY
TRBJ1-2	TRBV30	.	AWSPGGDIYGYT
TRBJ2-7	TRBV27	.	ASSATGLAHYEQY
TRBJ2-3	TRBV4-2	.	ASRLAGGPTDTQY
TRBJ2-3	TRBV19	.	ASSIGTGSDTQY
TRBJ2-1	TRBV18	.	ASSTLGAELYNEQF
TRBJ1-1	TRBV29-1	.	SAQSWGENTEAF
TRBJ1-1	TRBV14	.	ASSQVGQGAEAF
TRBJ2-1	TRBV6-1	.	ASSGGGLAGVSSYNEQF
TRBJ2-3	TRBV6-1	.	ASSEGTANAKDTQY
TRBJ2-1	TRBV28	.	ASSSPQLAGGRNEQF
TRBJ1-2	TRBV15	.	ATSPGEDYGYT
TRBJ2-1	TRBV18	.	ASYPGTGDSYNEQF
TRBJ1-3	TRBV15	.	ASGGVGNTIY
TRBJ1-1	TRBV28	.	ATVDSLTEAF
TRBJ2-7	TRBV7-3	.	ASSPRGSGRYEQY
TRBJ2-2	TRBV5-1	.	ASSLAEGANTGELF
TRBJ2-5	TRBV15	once	ATSRGLAGTQETQY
.	TRBV19	.	ASSLARGYEQY
TRBJ2-1	TRBV18	.	ASSPGTSLVVNEQF
TRBJ2-1	TRBV7-8	once	ASSSTQGLDEQF
TRBJ1-6	TRBV30	once	AWSPSRLSSYNSPLH
TRBJ2-7	TRBV10-3	.	AIRPREGGPSYEQY
TRBJ2-5	TRBV15	.	ATSRRGRGEETQY
TRBJ1-2	TRBV5-1	.	ASSLWQGDYGYT
TRBJ1-2	TRBV27	.	ASSLTGGAGYGYT
TRBJ2-3	TRBV5-1	.	ASSDGTASTDTQY
TRBJ1-3	TRBV2	.	ASKRAADSGNTIY
TRBJ2-2	TRBV15	.	ATSGTGINTGELF
TRBJ2-1	TRBV28	.	ASSLSGSLNEQF
TRBJ1-4	TRBV11-2	once	ASSRMFNEKLF
TRBJ1-4	TRBV5-4	.	ASSQTGTGTNEKLF
TRBJ2-7	TRBV7-8	.	ASSLGHLNYEQY
TRBJ1-1	TRBV19	.	ASSLKVPTEAF
TRBJ2-1	TRBV9	.	ASSVALAGVKDDEQF
TRBJ2-1	TRBV9	.	ASSAKGLAGPEEQF
TRBJ1-6	TRBV27	.	ASMLSFLGTGINSPLH
TRBJ2-7	TRBV6-1	.	ASNLGLGYEQY
TRBJ2-7	TRBV10-1	.	ASSPGGTGYEQY
TRBJ2-7	TRBV4-1	.	ASSHRDRAYEQY
TRBJ1-5	TRBV19	.	ASRTGNQPQH
TRBJ2-1	TRBV2	.	ASSPGGGGGNEQF
TRBJ2-2	TRBV5-1	once	ASSLGLYGELF
TRBJ2-1	TRBV9	few	ASSLHVYNEQF
TRBJ2-3	TRBV10-1	.	ASAFDRADTQY
TRBJ1-1	TRBV29-1	.	SVFLSSTEAF
TRBJ2-7	TRBV28	.	ASSTTGPSYEQY
TRBJ1-1	TRBV5-1	.	ASRAGQMNTEAF
TRBJ2-7	TRBV6-5	.	ASKSLYEQY